The present T cell receptor beta chain was sequenced within a study of monozygotic twins with inflammatory bowel disease. TCRdb reprocessed the 5' RACE reads and reports one entry per CDR3 protein, with no DNA. Here the sample table reports 350,000 to 500,000 distinct CDR3 sequences. Germline CDR1 reads LGHDT; CDR2 reads YNNKEL (reference sequence). The CDR3 length is 14 residues. Sequenced input: blood. The sequence came from a human donor with ulcerative colitis or Crohn's disease, or a healthy co-twin of an affected twin (not recorded which). The chain couples TRBV3-1 to TRBJ1-1; TCRdb's D gene call, TRBD1, goes unchecked for lack of DNA. This CDR3 reads CASSHRGANTEAFF. The entire variable domain, with the rest obtained from reference TRBV3-1 and TRBJ1-1, is as follows: DTAVSQTPKYLVTQMGNDKSIKCEQNLGHDTMYWYKQDSKKFLKIMFSYNNKELIINETVPNRFSPKSPDKAHLNLHINSLELGDSAVYFCASSHRGANTEAFFGQGTRLTVV.